The 23 T cell receptor beta chains given below trace back to one sample, sequenced in a study of cytomegalovirus exposure and HLA in healthy donors. The table came from immunoSEQ multiplex PCR; TCRdb's copy has only in-frame clones and leaves some out. The data hold 65,000 to 95,000 clones, with 95% observed a single time. The source material was PBMCs. These receptor sequences come from a young man in good health and CMV-seronegative.

This rearrangement joins TRBV6-1 to TRBJ1-6, with D perhaps matching TRBD1 (5 bases). This CDR3 comprises 15 residues. The germline V gene has CDR1 MNHNS and CDR2 SASEGT. V lost 11 bases and J 5 bases, leaving 19 bases between the germline ends. The CDR3 nucleotides are TGTGCCTCGATTTCTCGGCAGGGAAATAATTCACCCCTCCACTTT. Its translation is CASISRQGNNSPLHF.

The rearrangement joins TRBV5-6 to TRBJ1-1, with D perhaps matching TRBD1 (6 bases). Trimming removed 0 bases from V and 7 bases from J, with 16 bases in between. CDR3 length: 15 amino acids. The V gene's germline CDR1 is SGHDT and CDR2 YYEEEE. In nucleotides, the CDR3 is TGTGCCAGCAGCTTGGCGGAGGCGGGGGGCTTTGAAGCTTTCTTT. It encodes CASSLAEAGGFEAFF.

The J gene is TRBJ2-7, the V gene TRBV5-1, with a weak D call TRBD1 (6 bases). Germline loops: CDR1 SGHRS, CDR2 YFSETQ. CDR3 length: 14 residues. Trimming cost V 0 bases and J 1 base, with 8 bases left between them. CDR3 bases: TGCGCCAGCAGCTTGGGACAGGAGTCCTACGAGCAGTACTTC. Its protein product is CASSLGQESYEQYF.

V usage is TRBV7-2 and J usage is TRBJ2-5; 12 positions match TRBD2. The CDR3 is made up of 16 amino acids. Trimming at V came to 3 bases and at J to 5 bases, leaving 7 bases not matched to a gene. Germline V gene data show CDR1 as SGHTA and CDR2 as FQGNSA. The CDR3 DNA follows: TGTGCCAGCAGCTTCCGACTAGCGGGGGCGGGGGAGACCCAGTACTTC. Residues: CASSFRLAGAGETQYF.

The chain joins TRBV7-8 to TRBJ2-2, with 7 positions matching TRBD1. Losses at the gene ends were 5 bases for V and 1 base for J; bases not matched to a gene: 7. Per the germline V gene, CDR1 is SGHVS and CDR2 is FQNEAQ. The CDR3 length is 16 residues. In DNA, the CDR3 is TGTGCCAGCAGCCGGTTGACAGGGTGGAACACCGGGGAGCTGTTTTTT. Protein product: CASSRLTGWNTGELFF.

This chain uses TRBV5-5 with TRBJ1-4; TRBD1 matches 9 bases. Trimming cost V 0 bases and J 8 bases; bases outside gene matches: 11. Germline CDR1 and CDR2: SGHKS and YYEKEE (reference sequence). This CDR3 spans 17 amino acids. The CDR3 sequence is CASSLGDREVLWEKLFF. CDR3 bases: TGTGCCAGCAGCTTGGGGGACAGGGAAGTGCTTTGGGAAAAACTGTTTTTT.

The chain is built from TRBV5-6 and TRBJ1-2, with 7 bases matching TRBD1. Germline V gene data show CDR1 as SGHDT and CDR2 as YYEEEE. The J segment lost 2 bases and the V segment lost 4 bases, leaving 11 bases of the junction unmatched. The CDR3 spans 16 residues. The CDR3, as DNA: TGTGCCAGCAGCGTGACAGGGCCCCCCTCCAACTATGGCTACACCTTC. Its translation: CASSVTGPPSNYGYTF.

This chain uses TRBV5-1 with TRBJ1-5; D possibly corresponds to TRBD1 (6 bases). CDR3 size: 14 residues. The V gene lost 0 bases and the J gene lost 2 bases, with 6 bases spanning the gap. In germline, CDR1 is SGHRS, CDR2 YFSETQ. The CDR3 sequence: CASSLAGGNQPQHF. In DNA form, the CDR3 reads TGCGCCAGCAGCTTGGCAGGGGGCAATCAGCCCCAGCATTTT.

V usage is TRBV5-1 and J usage is TRBJ2-3, with 7 positions matching TRBD2. Germline loops: CDR1 SGHRS, CDR2 YFSETQ. The CDR3 is made up of 17 amino acids. Trimming cost V 0 bases and J 6 bases; bases outside gene matches: 13. CDR3 in DNA: TGCGCCAGCAGCTTGGCAGTGGCTAGCGGCCCGCGGGATACGCAGTATTTT. Translation: CASSLAVASGPRDTQYF.

The V gene is TRBV5-1, the J gene TRBJ2-2; 8 nucleotides line up with TRBD1. V gave up 4 bases and J gave up 5 bases; unmatched junction bases: 10. The CDR3 consists of 16 residues. Germline V gives CDR1 SGHRS, CDR2 YFSETQ. The CDR3 bases are TGCGCCAGCAGCCCACCTGGACAGGGAAGAACCGGGGAGCTGTTTTTT. This codes for CASSPPGQGRTGELFF. Complete variable domain (other parts from reference TRBV5-1 and TRBJ2-2): KAGVTQTPRYLIKTRGQQVTLSCSPISGHRSVSWYQQTPGQGLQFLFEYFSETQRNKGNFPGRFSGRQFSNSRSEMNVSTLELGDSALYLCASSPPGQGRTGELFFGEGSRLTVL.

The rearrangement joins TRBV11-2 to TRBJ2-2, with D uncertain. CDR1 SGHAT and CDR2 FQNNGV come from the germline V gene. The CDR3 length is 17 residues. Deletions cut 0 bases from V and 1 base from J, with 12 bases between. CDR3 sequence: CASSLDNNRMNTGELFF. CDR3 in DNA: TGTGCCAGCAGCTTAGATAACAACCGTATGAACACCGGGGAGCTGTTTTTT.

V usage is TRBV7-2 and J usage is TRBJ1-5; 8 bases are a match to TRBD1. V dropped 1 base and J dropped 6; count of bases not matched to a gene: 5. Germline V gene data show CDR1 as SGHTA and CDR2 as FQGNSA. The CDR3 totals 15 residues. As DNA, the CDR3 is TGTGCCAGCAGCTTAGATACAGGGGGAGGTCAGCCCCAGCATTTT. It encodes CASSLDTGGGQPQHF.

V usage is TRBV9 and J usage is TRBJ2-2, with 7 bases fitting TRBD1. The V gene's germline CDR1 is SGDLS and CDR2 YYNGEE. The CDR3 sequence is 16 residues long. V trimming: 0 bases; J trimming: 5 bases; junction bases outside the gene matches: 7. The CDR3: CASSVGVGGRTGELFF. For the CDR3, the DNA is TGTGCCAGCAGCGTAGGGGTAGGGGGCCGGACCGGGGAGCTGTTTTTT.

The genes are TRBV19 and TRBJ1-2; weak D call: TRBD1 (5 bases). This CDR3 has 15 amino acids. V gave up 5 bases and J gave up 1 base, with 14 bases separating them. CDR1 LNHDA and CDR2 SQIVND come from the germline V gene (reference sequence). The CDR3 region has the DNA TGTGCCAGTAGTGTGACAGCGACTGTTAACTATGGCTACACCTTC. It codes for CASSVTATVNYGYTF.

J is TRBJ1-4 and V is TRBV6-1; 7 bases line up with TRBD1. The germline gives CDR1 MNHNS, CDR2 SASEGT. The CDR3 consists of 12 residues. The J segment lost 11 bases and the V segment lost 4 bases, leaving 4 bases of the junction unmatched. CDR3 sequence (DNA): TGTGCCAGCAGTGTGGGACAGCCCAAACTGTTTTTT. Its translation is CASSVGQPKLFF.

The chain recombines TRBV7-2 with TRBJ2-3; 13 bases are shared with TRBD2. In germline, CDR1 is SGHTA, CDR2 FQGNSA. This CDR3 contains 15 residues. V shed 5 bases, J shed 2 bases, and the junction held 1 base outside the gene matches. CDR3: CASSTSGGVTDTQYF. The DNA of the CDR3 is TGTGCCAGCAGCACTAGCGGGGGGGTCACAGATACGCAGTATTTT.

A remark on this clone: At the DNA level, this CDR3 is encoded by other sequences in the same sample as well. The chain uses TRBV30 and TRBJ1-1; 8 bases agree with TRBD1. Germline assignment: CDR1 GTSNPN and CDR2 SVGIG (reference sequence). V lost 2 bases, J lost 1 base, and 3 bases stayed unmatched. This CDR3 contains 14 residues. The CDR3, as DNA: TGTGCCTGGAGTCCAGGACAGGGGAACACTGAAGCTTTCTTT. Protein product: CAWSPGQGNTEAFF.

The genes are TRBV2 and TRBJ2-2; 7 bases are a match to TRBD1. The germline gives CDR1 SNHLY, CDR2 FYNNEI. With 3 bases clipped from V and 5 bases from J, the junction kept 6 bases outside the gene matches. CDR3 length: 15 residues. The CDR3 region is CASSDRTGLTGELFF. CDR3 bases: TGTGCCAGCAGTGACCGGACAGGACTTACCGGGGAGCTGTTTTTT.

V usage is TRBV5-6 and J usage is TRBJ2-3; 8 bases agree with TRBD1. With V trimmed by 3 bases and J by 2 bases, 5 bases remained unmatched. The CDR3 totals 15 residues. CDR1 SGHDT and CDR2 YYEEEE come from the germline V gene. CDR3 residues: CASSSWDRYTDTQYF. DNA for the CDR3: TGTGCCAGCAGCTCCTGGGACAGGTACACAGATACGCAGTATTTT.

This CDR3 reads CASSLEGGLTNEKLFF. The CDR3 DNA is TGTGCCAGCAGCTTAGAGGGGGGTTTAACTAATGAAAAACTGTTTTTT. The chain recombines TRBV11-2 with TRBJ1-4, with D possibly being TRBD1 (5 bases). There are 16 residues in the CDR3. Germline V CDR1 and CDR2: SGHAT, FQNNGV. The ends were cut back, 0 bases at V and 1 base at J, with 9 bases in the middle.

The gene calls are TRBV6-1 and TRBJ1-2, with D tentatively TRBD1 (6 bases). The V and J ends lost 5 bases and 3 bases respectively, with 13 bases between them. The CDR3 totals 14 residues. CDR1 and CDR2 from the germline V gene are MNHNS and SASEGT. The CDR3 nucleotides are TGTGCCAGCAGTTCGACAGGCGCCTACTATGGCTACACCTTC. This sequence encodes CASSSTGAYYGYTF.

This clone was seen a single time. This chain joins TRBV6-1 and TRBJ2-1; perhaps TRBD2 as D (5 bases). The ends were cut back, 1 base at V and 8 bases at J, with 9 bases in the middle. There are 13 residues in the CDR3. The germline gives CDR1 MNHNS, CDR2 SASEGT. The DNA for the CDR3 is TGTGCCAGCAGTGAAGGAGGAGGCTATGAGCAGTTCTTC. Its protein product is CASSEGGGYEQFF.

This rearrangement joins TRBV14 to TRBJ2-7; D unclear. The CDR3 has 14 residues. Per germline, CDR1 SGHDN and CDR2 FVKESK. V lost 4 bases to trimming and J lost 4 bases, with 14 bases between them. The CDR3 DNA is TGTGCCAGCAGCCCCGCCCCAGTCCAATACGAGCAGTACTTC. It specifies CASSPAPVQYEQYF. Combining the CDR3 with reference TRBV14 and TRBJ2-7 gives the whole variable domain EAGVTQFPSHSVIEKGQTVTLRCDPISGHDNLYWYRRVMGKEIKFLLHFVKESKQDESGMPNNRFLAERTGGTYSTLKVQPAELEDSGVYFCASSPAPVQYEQYFGPGTRLTVT.